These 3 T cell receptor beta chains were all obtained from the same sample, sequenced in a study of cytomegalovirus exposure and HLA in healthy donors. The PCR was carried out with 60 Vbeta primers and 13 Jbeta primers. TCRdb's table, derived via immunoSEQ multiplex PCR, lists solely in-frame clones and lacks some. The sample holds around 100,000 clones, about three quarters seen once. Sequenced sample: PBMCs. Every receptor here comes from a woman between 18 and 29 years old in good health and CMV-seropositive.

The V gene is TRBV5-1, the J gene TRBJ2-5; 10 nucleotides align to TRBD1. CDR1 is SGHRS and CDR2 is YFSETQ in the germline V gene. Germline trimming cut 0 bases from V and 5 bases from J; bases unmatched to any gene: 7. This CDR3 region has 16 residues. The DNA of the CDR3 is TGCGCCAGCAGCTTGGGGTCGGGGACAGGGGTCGAGACCCAGTACTTC. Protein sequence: CASSLGSGTGVETQYF.

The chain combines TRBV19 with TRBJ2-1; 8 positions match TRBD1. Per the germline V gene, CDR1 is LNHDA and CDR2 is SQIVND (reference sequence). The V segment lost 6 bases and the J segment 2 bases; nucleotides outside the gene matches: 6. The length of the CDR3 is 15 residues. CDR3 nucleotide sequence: TGTGCCAGTAGAACAAACAGGGGGGCCTACAATGAGCAGTTCTTC. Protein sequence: CASRTNRGAYNEQFF.

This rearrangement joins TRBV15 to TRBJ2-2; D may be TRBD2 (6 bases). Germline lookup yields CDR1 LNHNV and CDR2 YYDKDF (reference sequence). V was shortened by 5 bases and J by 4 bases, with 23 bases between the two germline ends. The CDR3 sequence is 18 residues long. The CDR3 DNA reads TGTGCCACCAGCCCCGGATCAATGGGGGGAAGGTTCACCGGGGAGCTGTTTTTT. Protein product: CATSPGSMGGRFTGELFF. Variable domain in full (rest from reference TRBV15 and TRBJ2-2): DAMVIQNPRYQVTQFGKPVTLSCSQTLNHNVMYWYQQKSSQAPKLLFHYYDKDFNNEADTPDNFQSRRPNTSFCFLDIRSPGLGDTAMYLCATSPGSMGGRFTGELFFGEGSRLTVL.